This T cell receptor (beta chain) is from a study of patients and donors after allogeneic stem cell transplantation. This clonotype has just a few counts. TCRdb re-analysed the RT-PCR reads in MiXCR, keeping a single row per CDR3 protein. The repertoire has 800,000 to 1,000,000 distinct CDR3 sequences, roughly 17% of them found once; the top ten carry 5.5% to 6.5%. The germline V and J ends were trimmed by 1 base and 5 bases, with 11 bases remaining between them. This CDR3 is built from 14 residues. Germline CDR1 reads SGHVS; CDR2 reads FQNEAQ. Sample: blood, either unsorted or a sorted T cell fraction (not recorded which). J is TRBJ2-5 and V is TRBV7-8; D remains unclear. The origin of this receptor is a human donor who was either an allogeneic HSCT recipient or a stem cell or donor lymphocyte infusion donor (not recorded which). It is not recorded whose cells these are; they may come from a transplant donor. In DNA, the CDR3 is TGTGCCAGCAGCTTAGTGTCACCGAAGGAGACCCAGTACTTC. This sequence encodes CASSLVSPKETQYF.